A selection of T cell receptor beta chains follows, all from one sample in a study of STAT5B mutations in CD4+ large granular lymphocyte leukemia. TCRdb keeps only in-frame clones here, not all; method: immunoSEQ multiplex PCR. The sample includes about 35,000 clones, about four fifths seen only once; the top ten take 2% to 3%. The sequenced sample consisted of CD4+ T cells from blood buffy coats. Every receptor here comes from a human donor in good health. Each CDR3 is given with its conserved first and last residue.

v_call,cdr3_length,j_call,cdr3_aa
TRBV2,13,TRBJ1-5,CASSEVSNQPQHF
TRBV18,15,TRBJ2-1,CASSPGTVLYNEQFF
TRBV27,14,TRBJ1-1,CASSLSVGLAEAFF
TRBV5-1,16,TRBJ2-3,CASSFPTDPSTDTQYF
TRBV5-1,18,TRBJ2-1,CASSLWGPQGISYNEQFF
TRBV4-2,15,TRBJ1-1,CASSQEAVRNTEAFF
TRBV9,15,TRBJ2-7,CASSPTGEVAYEQYF
TRBV9,14,TRBJ2-2,CASTAQGDTGELFF
TRBV5-5,12,TRBJ2-1,CASSLGGNEQFF
TRBV29-1,15,TRBJ1-1,CSVSPRLGAVTEAFF
TRBV5-1,15,TRBJ1-3,CASSGGTDSGNTIYF
TRBV10-3,14,TRBJ1-6,CAISEGQGGSPLHF
TRBV6-1,14,TRBJ1-1,CASTPGGAQTEAFF
TRBV9,16,TRBJ2-3,CASSETSGSVTDTQYF
TRBV6-5,14,TRBJ2-7,CASQVGTGGYEQYF
TRBV6-5,14,TRBJ2-1,CASGRTSDGHEQFF
TRBV11-2,15,TRBJ2-6,CASSTGGSGANVLTF
TRBV9,14,TRBJ1-3,CASSAGNPGNTIYF
TRBV6-5,15,TRBJ2-3,CASSSTWRGTDTQYF
TRBV6-6,15,TRBJ2-2,CAISGRQTNTGELFF
TRBV19,15,TRBJ1-1,CASSGGTGTATEAFF
TRBV14,16,TRBJ2-1,CASSQLGRGRYNEQFF
TRBV10-1,15,TRBJ2-3,CASSESDRGRDTQYF
TRBV5-4,15,TRBJ1-5,CASSLEPASNQPQHF
TRBV30,15,TRBJ1-1,CAWTKKDGWNTEAFF
TRBV5-8,16,TRBJ2-3,CASRSGTSGLTDTQYF
TRBV27,14,TRBJ1-4,CASSRYQGNEKLFF
TRBV15,13,TRBJ2-7,CATSRGTTYEQYF
TRBV6-5,13,TRBJ2-5,CASSEGRGGPQYF
TRBV5-4,13,TRBJ2-3,CASSLEAGAVQYF
TRBV6-6,14,TRBJ1-5,CASTQGNGNQPQHF
TRBV11-2,14,TRBJ2-1,CASGAGSGYNEQFF
TRBV30,15,TRBJ2-7,CAWSARTSGFYEQYF
TRBV2,15,TRBJ2-3,CASRGTSGSADTQYF
TRBV29-1,15,TRBJ1-1,CSASRARGRDTEAFF
TRBV18,15,TRBJ2-1,CASSPPGVPYNEQFF
TRBV27,13,TRBJ1-1,CASRAFSGYEAFF
TRBV6-1,14,TRBJ2-5,CASRLSLYQETQYF
TRBV6-1,13,TRBJ1-2,CASMDRDSYGYTF
TRBV10-3,15,TRBJ1-1,CAISEGRGGRTEAFF
TRBV30,15,TRBJ2-3,CAWDVTGTGGSTQYF
TRBV6-5,12,TRBJ1-1,CASRERNTEAFF
TRBV2,14,TRBJ1-6,CASSEPGFNSPLHF
TRBV6-1,16,TRBJ1-3,CASSDAGRSSGNTIYF
TRBV5-5,16,TRBJ1-6,CASSADASSYNSPLHF
TRBV10-2,16,TRBJ2-7,CASLEHGEGRSYEQYF
TRBV23-1,14,TRBJ2-7,CASSQHPGVGEQYF
TRBV5-8,14,TRBJ2-1,CASSSRLVGNEQFF
TRBV29-1,14,TRBJ2-7,CSVAGTQGSYEQYF
TRBV11-2,13,TRBJ1-5,CASSGGPNQPQHF